Listed here are 17 T cell receptor beta chains from one sample, sequenced in a study of cytomegalovirus exposure and HLA in healthy donors. In the PCR, 60 Vbeta and 13 Jbeta primers were used. The data were produced by immunoSEQ multiplex PCR, yet TCRdb's version contains in-frame clones alone and is incomplete. The data contain roughly 96,000 clones, 65% to 75% of them seen just once; the ten biggest clones take up under 3.5%. Sequenced sample: PBMCs. Receptors were obtained from a female donor in good health and CMV-seropositive.

The DNA of the CDR3 is TGTGCCAGCAACCGTCCACCGGAGGTGGGTGAGCAGTTCTTC. It translates to CASNRPPEVGEQFF. The J gene is TRBJ2-1, the V gene TRBV7-9, with a possible D match to TRBD2 (5 bases). Germline V CDR1 and CDR2: SEHNR, FQNEAQ (reference sequence). This CDR3 comprises 14 residues. Trimming shortened V by 7 bases and J by 9 bases, and 19 bases separated the two germline ends.

This chain connects TRBV9 to TRBJ2-3; 7 bases match TRBD2. The germline V gene encodes CDR1 SGDLS and CDR2 YYNGEE. The CDR3 runs to 13 residues. V gave up 4 bases and J gave up 4 bases; unmatched junction bases: 3. The CDR3, as DNA: TGTGCCAGCAGCCCGGGGGGTTCAGATACGCAGTATTTT. As protein: CASSPGGSDTQYF.

The chain has TRBV9 and TRBJ1-3; D call uncertain. CDR1 is SGDLS and CDR2 is YYNGEE in the germline V gene. Trimming took 8 bases from V and 3 from J, leaving 9 bases between them. This CDR3 spans 12 amino acids. CDR3 coding DNA: TGTGCCAGTGGGCCGGATGGAAACACCATATATTTT. Protein sequence: CASGPDGNTIYF.

The J gene is TRBJ2-7, the V gene TRBV6-5; tentative D call: TRBD1 (6 bases). In germline, CDR1 is MNHEY, CDR2 SVGAGI. This CDR3 comprises 13 residues. Trimming removed 9 bases from V and 1 base from J, with 13 bases in between. This CDR3 reads CASRQVPSYEQYF. The CDR3, as DNA: TGTGCCAGTAGACAGGTCCCATCCTACGAGCAGTACTTC.

This clone turned up a few times. This chain joins TRBV28 and TRBJ1-5; D gene unclear. Germline CDR1 and CDR2: MDHEN and SYDVKM. V dropped 7 bases and J dropped 2 bases, with 6 bases sitting between them. CDR3 length: 12 amino acids. CDR3 residues: CASISGNQPQHF. DNA of the CDR3: TGTGCCAGCATTTCGGGCAATCAGCCCCAGCATTTT.

This clone turned up a few times. This chain uses TRBV28 with TRBJ1-2, with TRBD1 identical over 12 bases. V shed 4 bases, J shed 3 bases, and the junction held 3 bases outside the gene matches. Germline assignment: CDR1 MDHEN and CDR2 SYDVKM. The CDR3 spans 15 residues. The CDR3 protein is CASSSGQGADYGYTF. In DNA form, the CDR3 reads TGTGCCAGCAGTTCGGGACAGGGGGCGGACTATGGCTACACCTTC.

The chain carries TRBV4-3 and TRBJ2-1; maybe TRBD2 (6 bases). Deletions cut 4 bases from V and 5 bases from J, with 15 bases between. The CDR3 has 15 amino acids. Germline CDR1 and CDR2: LGHNA and YSLEER. The CDR3 region is CASSPAGTFNNEQFF. The CDR3 DNA reads as TGCGCCAGCAGCCCCGCCGGGACTTTCAACAATGAGCAGTTCTTC.

The V gene is TRBV6-5, the J gene TRBJ2-7; D is possibly TRBD2 (5 bases). The V and J ends lost 4 bases and 6 bases respectively, with 10 bases between them. Germline V gives CDR1 MNHEY, CDR2 SVGAGI. CDR3 length: 12 amino acids. This CDR3 is CASSSRVGEQYF. The CDR3 DNA is TGTGCCAGCAGTTCGAGGGTGGGCGAGCAGTACTTC.

The chain joins TRBV6-4 to TRBJ2-3; D is perhaps TRBD2 (5 bases). Germline V gene data show CDR1 as MRHNA and CDR2 as SNTAGT. V was trimmed by 3 bases and J by 2 bases, leaving 9 bases between them. The CDR3 has 14 amino acids. CDR3 residues: CASSEYGDTDTQYF. DNA of the CDR3: TGTGCCAGCAGTGAGTACGGGGACACAGATACGCAGTATTTT.

The chain couples TRBV7-2 to TRBJ1-5; the D gene is possibly TRBD1 (6 bases). Trimming stripped 5 bases from V and 6 bases from J, with 20 bases between. The CDR3 runs 16 residues. Germline CDR1 is SGHTA and CDR2 is FQGNSA. In DNA, the CDR3 is TGTGCCAGCAGCATTGGGGGCAGGGATGAGGGTCAGCCCCAGCATTTT. This codes for CASSIGGRDEGQPQHF.

This rearrangement joins TRBV9 to TRBJ1-2; no reliable D call. Germline V gene lookup returns CDR1 SGDLS and CDR2 YYNGEE. Trimming left V 4 bases short and J 5 bases short, with 18 bases between. This CDR3 has 15 amino acids. CDR3 protein: CASSPNPGYSYGYTF. CDR3 DNA sequence: TGTGCCAGCAGCCCAAATCCGGGATATTCTTATGGCTACACCTTC.

V and J are TRBV4-2 and TRBJ1-5; 9 nucleotides align to TRBD1. The germline CDR1 and CDR2 sequences are LGHNA and YNFKEQ. The CDR3 consists of 16 residues. V was pared by 2 bases and J by 1 base, with 3 bases of the junction left unmatched. The CDR3 bases are TGTGCCAGCAGCCAACCGGACAGGGGAAGCAATCAGCCCCAGCATTTT. Protein: CASSQPDRGSNQPQHF.

The chain recombines TRBV28 with TRBJ1-2; 8 nucleotides line up with TRBD1. V lost 2 bases to trimming and J lost 5 bases; unmatched junction nucleotides: 10. Germline V gives CDR1 MDHEN, CDR2 SYDVKM. The CDR3 runs 16 residues. CDR3 loop: CASSLKGQGVGYGYTF. The CDR3 DNA follows: TGTGCCAGCAGTTTAAAAGGACAGGGAGTTGGGTATGGCTACACCTTC.

The chain is built from TRBV6-5 and TRBJ2-2, with 10 positions matching TRBD2. Per germline, CDR1 MNHEY and CDR2 SVGAGI. The CDR3 extends over 15 amino acids. V was clipped by 11 bases and J by 2 bases; unmatched bases: 8. As DNA, the CDR3 is TGTGCCGCATGTAGCGGGAGGTTAAACACCGGGGAGCTGTTTTTT. It translates to CAACSGRLNTGELFF.

This clone is medium-sized by share. The chain is built from TRBV6-5 and TRBJ2-7; TRBD2 aligns across 12 bases. Germline V gives CDR1 MNHEY, CDR2 SVGAGI. J gave up 2 bases and V 2 bases, and 4 bases lay outside the gene matches. CDR3 length: 16 residues. As DNA, the CDR3 is TGTGCCAGCAGTTACGTTTCTAGCGGGAGGGCCTACGAGCAGTACTTC. Amino acids: CASSYVSSGRAYEQYF.

V and J are TRBV28 and TRBJ2-1; maybe TRBD1 (5 bases). Germline CDR1 MDHEN, CDR2 SYDVKM. This CDR3 comprises 11 residues. With 6 bases removed from V and 9 bases from J, the gap between germline ends came to 9 bases. DNA for the CDR3: TGTGCCAGCAGAGGGGTGGGTGAGCAGTTCTTC. Its translation: CASRGVGEQFF.

The chain has TRBV4-3 and TRBJ2-1; D is ambiguous. The V and J ends lost 0 bases and 1 base respectively, with 10 bases between them. There are 16 residues in the CDR3. CDR1 is LGHNA and CDR2 is YSLEER in the germline V gene. DNA for the CDR3: TGCGCCAGCAGCCAAGATGTGACTGTTTCCTACAATGAGCAGTTCTTC. As protein: CASSQDVTVSYNEQFF.